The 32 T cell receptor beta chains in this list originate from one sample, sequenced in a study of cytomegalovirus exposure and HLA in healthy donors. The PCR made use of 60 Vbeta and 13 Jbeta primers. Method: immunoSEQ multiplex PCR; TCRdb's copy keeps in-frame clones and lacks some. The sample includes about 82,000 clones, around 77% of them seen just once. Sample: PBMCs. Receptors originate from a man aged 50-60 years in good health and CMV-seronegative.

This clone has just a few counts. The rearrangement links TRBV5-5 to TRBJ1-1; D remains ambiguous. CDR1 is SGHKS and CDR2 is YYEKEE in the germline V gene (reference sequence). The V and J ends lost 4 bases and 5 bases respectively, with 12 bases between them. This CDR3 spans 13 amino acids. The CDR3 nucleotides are TGTGCCAGCAGCCTAAAACGAGGTACTGAAGCTTTCTTT. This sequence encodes CASSLKRGTEAFF.

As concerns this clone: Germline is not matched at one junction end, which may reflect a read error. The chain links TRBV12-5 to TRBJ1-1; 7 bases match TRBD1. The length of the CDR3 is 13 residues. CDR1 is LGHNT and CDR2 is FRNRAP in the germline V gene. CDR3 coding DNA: TGTGCTAGTGGTTTGCCCCCCGGGACAGACGCCGAATTT. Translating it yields CASGLPPGTDAEF.

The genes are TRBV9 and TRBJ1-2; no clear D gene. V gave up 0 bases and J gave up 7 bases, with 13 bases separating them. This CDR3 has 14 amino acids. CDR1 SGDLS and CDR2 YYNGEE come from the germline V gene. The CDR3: CASSVGASHPGYTF. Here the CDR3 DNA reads TGTGCCAGCAGCGTAGGCGCCTCCCACCCTGGCTACACCTTC.

The CDR3 here is CASSVDRAISPLHF. CDR3 DNA sequence: TGTGCCAGCAGTGTAGACAGGGCCATTTCACCCCTCCACTTT. This chain uses TRBV6-5 with TRBJ1-6; TRBD1 aligns across 7 bases. The germline gives CDR1 MNHEY, CDR2 SVGAGI. CDR3 length: 14 amino acids. V shed 5 bases, J shed 9 bases, and the junction held 7 bases outside the gene matches.

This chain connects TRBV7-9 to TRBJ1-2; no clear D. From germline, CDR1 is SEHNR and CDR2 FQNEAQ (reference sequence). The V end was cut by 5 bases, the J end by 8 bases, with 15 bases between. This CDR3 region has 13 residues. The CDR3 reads CASSPPRGLGYTF. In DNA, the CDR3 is TGTGCCAGCAGCCCGCCTCGAGGGCTCGGCTACACCTTC.

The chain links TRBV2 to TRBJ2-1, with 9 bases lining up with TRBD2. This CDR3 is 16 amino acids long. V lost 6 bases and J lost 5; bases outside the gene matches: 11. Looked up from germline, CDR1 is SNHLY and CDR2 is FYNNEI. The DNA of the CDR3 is TGTGCCAGCAGGCCCCCACAGCTAGCGGGAAACAATGAGCAGTTCTTC. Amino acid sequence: CASRPPQLAGNNEQFF.

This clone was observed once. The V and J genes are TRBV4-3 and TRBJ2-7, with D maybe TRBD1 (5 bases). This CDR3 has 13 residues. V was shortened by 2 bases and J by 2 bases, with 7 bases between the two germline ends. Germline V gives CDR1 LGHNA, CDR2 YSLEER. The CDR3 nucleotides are TGCGCCAGCAGCCAATCGACAGCCTACGAGCAGTACTTC. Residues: CASSQSTAYEQYF.

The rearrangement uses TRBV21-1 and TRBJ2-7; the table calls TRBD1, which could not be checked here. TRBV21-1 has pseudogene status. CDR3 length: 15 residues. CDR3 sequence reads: CASRVRDRGRGEQYF. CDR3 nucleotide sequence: TGTGCCAGCAGGGTCCGGGACAGGGGGCGCGGCGAGCAGTACTTC.

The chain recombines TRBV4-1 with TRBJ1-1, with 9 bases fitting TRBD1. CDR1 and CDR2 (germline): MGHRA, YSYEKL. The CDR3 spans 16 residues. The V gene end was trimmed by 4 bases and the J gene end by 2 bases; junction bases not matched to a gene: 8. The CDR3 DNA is TGCGCCAGCAGCCCCCTGGACAGGGGACATAACACTGAAGCTTTCTTT. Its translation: CASSPLDRGHNTEAFF.

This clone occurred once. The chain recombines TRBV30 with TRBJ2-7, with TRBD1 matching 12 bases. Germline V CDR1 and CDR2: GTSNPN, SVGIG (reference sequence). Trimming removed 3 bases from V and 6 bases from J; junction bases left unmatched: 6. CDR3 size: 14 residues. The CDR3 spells CAWRRDRGLGEQYF. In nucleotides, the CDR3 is TGTGCCTGGAGGAGGGACAGGGGGCTTGGCGAGCAGTACTTC.

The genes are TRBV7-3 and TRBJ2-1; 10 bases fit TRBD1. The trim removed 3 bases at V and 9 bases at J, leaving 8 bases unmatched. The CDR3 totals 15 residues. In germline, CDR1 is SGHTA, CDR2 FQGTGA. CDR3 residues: CASSFGDRGTGEQFF. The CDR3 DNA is TGTGCCAGCAGCTTCGGGGACAGGGGAACGGGTGAGCAGTTCTTC.

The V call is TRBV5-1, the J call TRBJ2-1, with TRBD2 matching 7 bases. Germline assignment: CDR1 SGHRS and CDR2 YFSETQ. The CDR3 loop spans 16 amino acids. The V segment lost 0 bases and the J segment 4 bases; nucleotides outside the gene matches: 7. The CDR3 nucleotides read TGCGCCAGCAGCTTGGCTAGCGGAACTGCTTACAATGAGCAGTTCTTC. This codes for CASSLASGTAYNEQFF.

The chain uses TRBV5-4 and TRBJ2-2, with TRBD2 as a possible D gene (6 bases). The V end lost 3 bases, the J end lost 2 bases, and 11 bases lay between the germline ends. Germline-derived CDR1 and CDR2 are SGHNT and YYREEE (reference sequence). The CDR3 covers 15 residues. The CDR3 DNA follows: TGTGCCAGCAGCTCGGGGGTTACTAACACCGGGGAGCTGTTTTTT. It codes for CASSSGVTNTGELFF.

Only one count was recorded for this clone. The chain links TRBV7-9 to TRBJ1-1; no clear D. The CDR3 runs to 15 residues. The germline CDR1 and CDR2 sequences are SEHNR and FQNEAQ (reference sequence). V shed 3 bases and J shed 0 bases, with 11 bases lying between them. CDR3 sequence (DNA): TGTGCCAGCAGCTTTAGCACAAACATGAACACTGAAGCTTTCTTT. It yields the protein CASSFSTNMNTEAFF.

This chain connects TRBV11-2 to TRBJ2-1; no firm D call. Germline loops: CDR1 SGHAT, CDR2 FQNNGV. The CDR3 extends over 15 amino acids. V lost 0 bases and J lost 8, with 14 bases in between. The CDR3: CASSLEGYLNDEQFF. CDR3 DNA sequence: TGTGCCAGCAGCTTAGAGGGCTACTTGAACGATGAGCAGTTCTTC.

The CDR3 protein is CATTPGVSLSYNSPLHF. CDR3 nucleotides: TGTGCCACCACGCCAGGGGTGTCCCTCTCCTATAATTCACCCCTCCACTTT. V gene TRBV19 combines with J gene TRBJ1-6; possible D gene TRBD1, 6 bases. Germline CDR1 reads LNHDA; CDR2 reads SQIVND (reference sequence). Trimming removed 10 bases at V and 0 bases at J, with 19 bases between. CDR3 length: 17 amino acids.

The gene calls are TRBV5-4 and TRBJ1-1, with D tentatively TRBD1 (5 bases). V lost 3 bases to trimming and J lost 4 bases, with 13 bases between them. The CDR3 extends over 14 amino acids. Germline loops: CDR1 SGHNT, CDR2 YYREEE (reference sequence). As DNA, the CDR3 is TGTGCCAGCAGCTCTAATGGACATCCCACTGAAGCTTTCTTT. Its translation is CASSSNGHPTEAFF.

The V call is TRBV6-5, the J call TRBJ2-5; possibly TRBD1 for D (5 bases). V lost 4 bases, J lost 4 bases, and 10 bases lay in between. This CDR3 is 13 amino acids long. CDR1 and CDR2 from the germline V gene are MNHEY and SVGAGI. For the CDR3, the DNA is TGTGCCAGCAGTTCGACAGTACGAGAGACCCAGTACTTC. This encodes CASSSTVRETQYF.

CDR3 protein: CASSRSFVRQGCGYTF. Written as DNA, the CDR3 is TGCGCCAGCAGTCGAAGTTTTGTACGACAGGGTTGTGGCTACACCTTC. V and J are TRBV23-1 and TRBJ1-2; 7 bases are shared with TRBD1. TRBV23-1 is identified as an open reading frame with a role that is uncertain. V shed 4 bases, J shed 7 bases, and the junction held 15 bases outside the gene matches. This CDR3 is 16 amino acids long.

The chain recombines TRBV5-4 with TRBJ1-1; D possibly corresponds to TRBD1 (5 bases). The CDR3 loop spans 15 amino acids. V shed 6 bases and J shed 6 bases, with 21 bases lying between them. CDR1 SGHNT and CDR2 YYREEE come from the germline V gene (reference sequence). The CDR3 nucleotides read TGTGCCAGCACCATCCCTAGTGCAGGGCTCGCTGAAGCTTTCTTT. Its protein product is CASTIPSAGLAEAFF.

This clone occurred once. CDR3 sequence: CASIQGGGAPRYNEQFF. The CDR3 bases are TGTGCCAGCATTCAGGGCGGGGGGGCCCCAAGGTACAATGAGCAGTTCTTC. V and J are TRBV27 and TRBJ2-1; 9 bases line up with TRBD2. The CDR3 has 17 amino acids. Trimming cost V 7 bases and J 4 bases; bases outside gene matches: 14. Germline CDR1 MNHEY, CDR2 SMNVEV (reference sequence).

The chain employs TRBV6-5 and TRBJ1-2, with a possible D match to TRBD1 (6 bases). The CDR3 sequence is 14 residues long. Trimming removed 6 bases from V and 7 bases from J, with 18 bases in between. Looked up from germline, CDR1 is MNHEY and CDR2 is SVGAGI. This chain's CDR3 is CASRRDKGESGYTF. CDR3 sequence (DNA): TGTGCCAGCAGGCGCGATAAGGGGGAATCTGGCTACACCTTC.

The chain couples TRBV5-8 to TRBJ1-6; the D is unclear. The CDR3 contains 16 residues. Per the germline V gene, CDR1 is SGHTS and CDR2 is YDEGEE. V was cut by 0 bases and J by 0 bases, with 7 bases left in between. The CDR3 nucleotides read TGTGCCAGCAGCTTGGGGGCGAGCTCCTATAATTCACCCCTCCACTTT. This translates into CASSLGASSYNSPLHF.

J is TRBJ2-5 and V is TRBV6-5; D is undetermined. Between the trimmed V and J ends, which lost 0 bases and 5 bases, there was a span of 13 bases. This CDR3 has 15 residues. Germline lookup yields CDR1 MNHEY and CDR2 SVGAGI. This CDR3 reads CASSYSGQVGETQYF. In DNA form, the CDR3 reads TGTGCCAGCAGTTACTCTGGCCAGGTTGGGGAGACCCAGTACTTC.

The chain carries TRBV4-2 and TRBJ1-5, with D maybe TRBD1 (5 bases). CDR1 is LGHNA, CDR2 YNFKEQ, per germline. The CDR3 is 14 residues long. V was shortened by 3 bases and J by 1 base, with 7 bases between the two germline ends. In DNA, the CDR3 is TGTGCCAGCAGCCATGGACAAAGCAATCAGCCCCAGCATTTT. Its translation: CASSHGQSNQPQHF.

The CDR3 loop is CASRKTPGTPNQPQHF. CDR3 nucleotide sequence: TGCGCCAGCAGGAAAACCCCCGGGACACCGAATCAGCCCCAGCATTTT. V usage is TRBV4-1 and J usage is TRBJ1-5, with D perhaps TRBD1 (6 bases). CDR3 size: 16 residues. Germline V gene sequence: CDR1 MGHRA, CDR2 YSYEKL. Trimming left V 6 bases short and J 4 bases short, with 19 bases between.

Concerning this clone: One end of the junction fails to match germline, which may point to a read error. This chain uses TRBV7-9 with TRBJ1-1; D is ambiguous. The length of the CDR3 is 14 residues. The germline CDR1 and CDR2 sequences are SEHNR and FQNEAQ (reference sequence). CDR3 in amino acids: CSSSSLGRNTEAFF. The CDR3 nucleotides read TGTTCCAGCAGCTCTCTAGGGAGGAACACTGAAGCTTTCTTT.

The CDR3 is CAWSFGGTDTQYF. CDR3 DNA sequence: TGTGCCTGGAGCTTTGGGGGGACAGATACGCAGTATTTT. The chain is built from TRBV30 and TRBJ2-3, with D possibly matching TRBD2 (6 bases). The CDR3 totals 13 residues. Germline V CDR1 and CDR2: GTSNPN, SVGIG (reference sequence). V was cut by 3 bases and J by 3 bases, with 10 bases left in between.

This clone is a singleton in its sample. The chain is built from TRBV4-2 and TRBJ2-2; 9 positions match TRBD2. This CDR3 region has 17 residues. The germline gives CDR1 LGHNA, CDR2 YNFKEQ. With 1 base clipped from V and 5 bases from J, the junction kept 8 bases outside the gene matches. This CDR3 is CASSQGGASGTTGELFF. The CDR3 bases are TGTGCCAGCAGCCAAGGAGGGGCTAGCGGGACTACCGGGGAGCTGTTTTTT.

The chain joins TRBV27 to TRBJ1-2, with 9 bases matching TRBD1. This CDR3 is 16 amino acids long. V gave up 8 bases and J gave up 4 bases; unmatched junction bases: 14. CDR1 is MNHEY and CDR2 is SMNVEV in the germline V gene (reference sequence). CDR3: CASAPPRTGATYGYTF. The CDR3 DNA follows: TGTGCCAGCGCACCGCCTCGGACAGGGGCTACCTATGGCTACACCTTC.

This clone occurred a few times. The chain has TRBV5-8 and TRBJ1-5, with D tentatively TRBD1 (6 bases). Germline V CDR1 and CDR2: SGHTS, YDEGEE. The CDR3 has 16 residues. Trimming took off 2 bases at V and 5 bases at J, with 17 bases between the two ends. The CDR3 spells CASSLPQGGVDQPQHF. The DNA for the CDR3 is TGTGCCAGCAGCTTACCACAAGGGGGGGTTGATCAGCCCCAGCATTTT.

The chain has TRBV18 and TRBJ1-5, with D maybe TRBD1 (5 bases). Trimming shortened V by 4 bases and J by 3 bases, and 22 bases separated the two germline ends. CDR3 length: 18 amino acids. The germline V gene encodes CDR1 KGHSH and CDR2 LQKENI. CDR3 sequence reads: CASSRSRAGLLSNQPQHF. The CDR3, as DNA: TGTGCCAGCTCACGCTCTAGGGCAGGGTTACTTTCCAATCAGCCCCAGCATTTT.